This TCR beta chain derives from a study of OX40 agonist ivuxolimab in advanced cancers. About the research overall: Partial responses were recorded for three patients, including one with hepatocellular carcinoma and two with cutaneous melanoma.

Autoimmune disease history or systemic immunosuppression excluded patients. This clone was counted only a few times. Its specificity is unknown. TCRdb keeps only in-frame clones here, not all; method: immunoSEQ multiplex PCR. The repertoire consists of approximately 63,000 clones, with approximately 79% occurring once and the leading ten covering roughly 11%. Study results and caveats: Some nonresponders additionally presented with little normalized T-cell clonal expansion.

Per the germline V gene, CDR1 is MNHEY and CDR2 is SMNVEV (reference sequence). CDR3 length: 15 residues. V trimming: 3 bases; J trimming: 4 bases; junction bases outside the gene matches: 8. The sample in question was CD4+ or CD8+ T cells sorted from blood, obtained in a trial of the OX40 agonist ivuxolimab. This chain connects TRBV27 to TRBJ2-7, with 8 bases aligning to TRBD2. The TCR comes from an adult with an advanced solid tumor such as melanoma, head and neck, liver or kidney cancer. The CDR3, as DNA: TGTGCCAGCAGTTTCCTCTCAGCGGGAGCGTACGAGCAGTACTTC. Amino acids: CASSFLSAGAYEQYF.